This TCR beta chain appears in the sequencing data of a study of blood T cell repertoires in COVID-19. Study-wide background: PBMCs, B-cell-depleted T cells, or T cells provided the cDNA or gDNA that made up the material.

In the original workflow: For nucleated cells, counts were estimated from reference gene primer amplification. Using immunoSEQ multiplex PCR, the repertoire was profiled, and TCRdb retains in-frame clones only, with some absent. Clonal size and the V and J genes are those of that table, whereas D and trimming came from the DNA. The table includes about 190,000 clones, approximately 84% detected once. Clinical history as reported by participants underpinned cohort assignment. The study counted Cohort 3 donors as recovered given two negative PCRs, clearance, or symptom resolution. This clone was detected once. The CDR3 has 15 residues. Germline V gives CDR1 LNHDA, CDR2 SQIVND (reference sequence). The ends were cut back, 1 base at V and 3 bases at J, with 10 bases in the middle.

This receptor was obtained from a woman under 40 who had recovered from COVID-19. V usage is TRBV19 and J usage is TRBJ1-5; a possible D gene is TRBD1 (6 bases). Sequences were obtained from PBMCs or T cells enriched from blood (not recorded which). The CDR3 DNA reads TGTGCCAGTAGTATAGCCACAGGGCACAATCAGCCCCAGCATTTT. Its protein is CASSIATGHNQPQHF.